The 3 T cell receptor beta chains in this list originate from one sample, sequenced in a study of OX40 agonist ivuxolimab in advanced cancers. Generated by immunoSEQ multiplex PCR, the TCRdb table keeps only in-frame clones and is missing some. The sample yields 65,000 to 95,000 clones, roughly 84% seen once. This specimen consisted of CD4+ or CD8+ T cells sorted from blood, obtained in a trial of the OX40 agonist ivuxolimab. These receptors were taken from an adult with an advanced solid tumor such as melanoma, head and neck, liver or kidney cancer.

As DNA, the CDR3 is TGCGCCAGCAGCCAAGTGGGGACGGTATATGAAAAACTGTTTTTT. This encodes CASSQVGTVYEKLFF. This sequence joins TRBV4-1 and TRBJ1-4; D is perhaps TRBD1 (5 bases). The germline V and J ends were trimmed by 1 base and 6 bases, with 12 bases remaining between them. Germline loops: CDR1 MGHRA, CDR2 YSYEKL. This CDR3 spans 15 amino acids.

CDR3 in amino acids: CASSQVFRESANTEAFF. CDR3 DNA sequence: TGTGCCAGCAGCCAAGTGTTCCGGGAATCAGCTAACACTGAAGCTTTCTTT. J is TRBJ1-1 and V is TRBV4-2; D uncertain. This CDR3 is 17 amino acids long. Looked up from germline, CDR1 is LGHNA and CDR2 is YNFKEQ. Deletions cut 1 base from V and 2 bases from J, with 17 bases between.

The chain is built from TRBV6-6 and TRBJ2-1, with D hard to call. Deletions cut 6 bases from V and 10 bases from J, with 13 bases between. This CDR3 has 12 residues. CDR1 and CDR2 (germline): MNHNY, SVGAGI (reference sequence). The CDR3 DNA reads TGTGCCAGCAGCCAAGACTCAATAGAGCAGTTCTTC. Residues: CASSQDSIEQFF.